This T cell receptor (beta chain) was recovered during a study of cytomegalovirus exposure and HLA in healthy donors. Both 60 Vbeta primers and 13 Jbeta primers went into the PCR. The protocol was immunoSEQ multiplex PCR, while the TCRdb copy is restricted to in-frame clones and leaves out a portion. The sample lists around 140,000 clones; roughly 80% were seen once. Study outcomes and limitations: Both high specificity and high sensitivity reportedly marked the classifier's diagnosis of cytomegalovirus status.

Remarks on this clone: Its specificity is not known.

This receptor was obtained from a female donor in good health and CMV-seronegative. Material for sequencing was PBMCs.

The CDR3 sequence: CASSQWGPLIGTDTQYF. CDR3 in DNA: TGCGCCAGCAGCCAGTGGGGGCCCCTCATAGGCACAGATACGCAGTATTTT. The gene calls are TRBV4-3 and TRBJ2-3; D perhaps matches TRBD1 (6 bases). The CDR3 consists of 17 residues. Germline CDR1 LGHNA, CDR2 YSLEER. Trimming cost V 3 bases and J 1 base, with 17 bases left between them.